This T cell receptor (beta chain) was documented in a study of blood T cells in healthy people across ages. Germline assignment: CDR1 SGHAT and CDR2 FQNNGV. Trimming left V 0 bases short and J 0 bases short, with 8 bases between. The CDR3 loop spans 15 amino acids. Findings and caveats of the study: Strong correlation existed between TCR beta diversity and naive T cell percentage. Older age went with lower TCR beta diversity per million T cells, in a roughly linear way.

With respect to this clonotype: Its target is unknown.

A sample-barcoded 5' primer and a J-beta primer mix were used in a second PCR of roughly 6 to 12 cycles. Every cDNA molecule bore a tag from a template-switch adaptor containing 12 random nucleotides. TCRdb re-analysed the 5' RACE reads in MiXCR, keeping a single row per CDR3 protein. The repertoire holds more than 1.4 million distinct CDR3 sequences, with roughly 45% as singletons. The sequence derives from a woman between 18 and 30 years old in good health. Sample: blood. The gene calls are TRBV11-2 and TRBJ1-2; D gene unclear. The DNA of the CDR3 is TGTGCCAGCAGCTTAGAAGTTGGTCCTAACTATGGCTACACCTTC. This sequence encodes CASSLEVGPNYGYTF.